This entry lists 15 T cell receptor beta chains sequenced from one sample in a study of OX40 agonist ivuxolimab in advanced cancers. Assay: immunoSEQ multiplex PCR; the TCRdb copy retains only in-frame clones and omits some. The table includes 60,000 or so clones, around 92% detected once. The source material was CD4+ or CD8+ T cells sorted from blood, sampled in a trial of the OX40 agonist ivuxolimab. These receptor sequences come from an adult with an advanced solid tumor such as melanoma, head and neck, liver or kidney cancer.

The chain joins TRBV27 to TRBJ1-5; 8 bases align to TRBD1. Germline values: CDR1 MNHEY, CDR2 SMNVEV (reference sequence). The junction had 7 bases not matched to a gene; V was cut back by 6 bases and J by 0 bases. This CDR3 contains 16 residues. For the CDR3, the DNA is TGTGCCAGCAGGGATGATGGGACAGGTAGCAATCAGCCCCAGCATTTT. This codes for CASRDDGTGSNQPQHF.

V usage is TRBV5-4 and J usage is TRBJ1-1; D possibly corresponds to TRBD1 (6 bases). The germline CDR1 and CDR2 sequences are SGHNT and YYREEE (reference sequence). The CDR3 contains 14 residues. The V end was cut by 0 bases, the J end by 5 bases, with 11 bases between. CDR3 sequence: CASSLEGGTTEAFF. The DNA of the CDR3 is TGTGCCAGCAGCTTGGAAGGGGGGACGACTGAAGCTTTCTTT.

The chain links TRBV11-3 to TRBJ1-1; D may be TRBD1 (5 bases). CDR3 length equals 15 residues. Trimming shortened V by 0 bases and J by 3 bases, and 11 bases separated the two germline ends. Looked up from germline, CDR1 is SGHNT and CDR2 is YENEEA. CDR3 region: CASSLDPGPYTEAFF. Written as DNA, the CDR3 is TGTGCCAGCAGCTTAGATCCGGGGCCATACACTGAAGCTTTCTTT. The full variable domain, rest sourced from reference TRBV11-3 and TRBJ1-1, is EAGVVQSPRYKIIEKKQPVAFWCNPISGHNTLYWYLQNLGQGPELLIRYENEEAVDDSQLPKDRFSAERLKGVDSTLKIQPAELGDSAVYLCASSLDPGPYTEAFFGQGTRLTVV.

The chain has TRBV11-2 and TRBJ2-7; TRBD2 matches at 11 bases. The CDR3 is 14 residues long. CDR1 is SGHAT and CDR2 is FQNNGV in the germline V gene. The J segment lost 6 bases and the V segment lost 3 bases, leaving 4 bases of the junction unmatched. CDR3 loop: CASSFSGRAGEQYF. CDR3 in DNA: TGTGCCAGCAGCTTTAGCGGGAGGGCCGGCGAGCAGTACTTC.

This chain joins TRBV10-2 and TRBJ2-1, with 7 bases that match TRBD1. Trimming at V came to 2 bases and at J to 1 base, leaving 2 bases not matched to a gene. In germline, CDR1 is WSHSY, CDR2 SAAADI. CDR3 length equals 15 residues. DNA for the CDR3: TGCGCCAGCAGTGAGCAGGGGGAGTCCTACAATGAGCAGTTCTTC. Translated, it gives CASSEQGESYNEQFF.

The CDR3 is CASSVPQGKTYEQYF. The CDR3 nucleotides read TGTGCCAGCAGCGTTCCCCAAGGGAAAACCTACGAGCAGTACTTC. The chain is built from TRBV9 and TRBJ2-7, with D unresolved. CDR1 is SGDLS, CDR2 YYNGEE, per germline. V lost 2 bases, J lost 2 bases, and 14 bases lay in between. The CDR3 has 15 residues.

The chain employs TRBV5-6 and TRBJ1-2, with 7 positions matching TRBD1. The V gene's germline CDR1 is SGHDT and CDR2 YYEEEE. The CDR3 has 14 amino acids. The J segment lost 0 bases and the V segment lost 4 bases, leaving 3 bases of the junction unmatched. In DNA, the CDR3 is TGTGCCAGCAGCGACGGGACAGCTAACTATGGCTACACCTTC. It codes for CASSDGTANYGYTF.

The chain is built from TRBV5-6 and TRBJ2-3; D might be TRBD1 (6 bases). Germline lookup yields CDR1 SGHDT and CDR2 YYEEEE. The V end was cut by 4 bases, the J end by 0 bases, with 15 bases between. The CDR3 contains 16 residues. The CDR3 is CASSLGTPTSTDTQYF. Written as DNA, the CDR3 is TGTGCCAGCAGCCTCGGGACACCTACTAGCACAGATACGCAGTATTTT.

This chain uses TRBV2 with TRBJ2-5; TRBD2 is a possible D gene (5 bases). The J call is uncertain, as TRBJ2-7 better fits the DNA end. Germline CDR1 reads SNHLY; CDR2 reads FYNNEI. The CDR3 runs to 12 residues. CDR3 sequence: CASKPTGYEQYF. CDR3 nucleotides: TGTGCCAGCAAGCCTACGGGGTACGAGCAGTACTTC.

The chain joins TRBV6-5 to TRBJ1-2, with D unresolved. Deletions cut 6 bases from V and 8 bases from J, with 13 bases between. The CDR3 loop spans 12 amino acids. The germline gives CDR1 MNHEY, CDR2 SVGAGI. DNA for the CDR3: TGTGCCAGCAGCCCGGGCGGACGGGGCTACACCTTC. It yields the protein CASSPGGRGYTF.

This chain uses TRBV7-6 with TRBJ2-1, with 10 bases aligning to TRBD2. This CDR3 comprises 18 residues. Per the germline V gene, CDR1 is SGHVS and CDR2 is FNYEAQ. V shed 2 bases, J shed 4 bases, and the junction held 11 bases outside the gene matches. The CDR3 protein is CASSLKKVAGGPYNEQFF. CDR3 coding DNA: TGTGCCAGCAGCTTAAAAAAGGTAGCGGGAGGTCCTTACAATGAGCAGTTCTTC.

This chain joins TRBV13 and TRBJ1-2; the D gene is possibly TRBD1 (5 bases). Trimming pared 7 bases from V and 0 bases from J, leaving 12 bases between. This CDR3 is built from 14 residues. CDR1 is PRHDT, CDR2 FYEKMQ, per germline (reference sequence). The CDR3 here is CASTDSGTNYGYTF. The CDR3 bases are TGTGCCAGCACAGACAGCGGAACTAACTATGGCTACACCTTC.

The V call is TRBV9, the J call TRBJ2-7; 7 bases agree with TRBD1. Germline loops: CDR1 SGDLS, CDR2 YYNGEE. The CDR3 is 16 residues long. V dropped 0 bases and J dropped 2; count of bases not matched to a gene: 8. CDR3 region: CASSVGSQGVTYEQYF. The CDR3 region has the DNA TGTGCCAGCAGCGTAGGAAGTCAGGGGGTGACCTACGAGCAGTACTTC.

Concerning this clone: The same CDR3 is also encoded by other DNA sequences in this sample. The CDR3 DNA is TGCGCCAGCAGCTTAGGGGGGAACACTGAAGCTTTCTTT. It specifies CASSLGGNTEAFF. The V and J genes are TRBV5-1 and TRBJ1-1; tentatively, D is TRBD1 (6 bases). The V end lost 2 bases, the J end lost 1 base, and 6 bases lay between the germline ends. Germline V lookup: CDR1 SGHRS, CDR2 YFSETQ. CDR3 length equals 13 residues.

The chain has TRBV7-2 and TRBJ2-1; TRBD2 aligns across 9 bases. Germline V CDR1 and CDR2: SGHTA, FQGNSA. The CDR3 sequence is 16 residues long. The trim removed 1 base at V and 3 bases at J, leaving 4 bases unmatched. The CDR3 bases are TGTGCCAGCAGCTTAGGCGGGGGGGGTTACTACAATGAGCAGTTCTTC. Encoded protein: CASSLGGGGYYNEQFF.